A selection of T cell receptor beta chains follows, all from one sample in a study of regulatory T cells in long-lasting Graves disease. TCRdb re-derived calls from the multiplex PCR reads in MiXCR, one entry per CDR3 protein. The sample contains 500,000 to 700,000 distinct CDR3 sequences, 25% to 35% of which appear only once. Sequencing was performed on peripheral blood mononuclear cells (PBMCs), taken when the disease was refractory, from a patient treated with antithyroid drugs. These receptors originate from a female donor with Graves disease. The CDR3 runs from the conserved cysteine through the conserved F or W. Each record gives: D gene, clone size, V gene, J gene, CDR3 DNA, CDR3 protein. The D gene is left open where the match is weak. Size is stated for part of the rows, as once, few or many counts, or as a class when the clone is expanded.

NA	NA	TRBV5-1	TRBJ2-2	TGCGCCAGCAGCTTTCGACAGGAGGGCACCGGGGAGCTGTTTTTT	CASSFRQEGTGELFF
NA	NA	TRBV7-2	TRBJ1-2	TGTGCCAGCAGCTTAGAGGGAAGCCCTAACTATGGCTACACCTTC	CASSLEGSPNYGYTF
NA	few	TRBV30	TRBJ1-1	TGTGCCTGTGGTCGGGTGGGGGGCACTGAAGCTTTCTTT	CACGRVGGTEAFF
NA	NA	TRBV19	TRBJ1-5	TGTGCCAGTAGTATTGGGGCAGGGGATCAGCCCCAGCATTTT	CASSIGAGDQPQHF
NA	NA	TRBV3-1	TRBJ2-7	TGTGCCAGCAATTATGGTGGGGGCTCCTACGAGCAGTACTTC	CASNYGGGSYEQYF
NA	once	TRBV5-1	TRBJ1-5	TGCGCCAGCAGCTGGAGGGGGGACCTCAATCAGCCCCAGCATTTT	CASSWRGDLNQPQHF
TRBD1	few	TRBV7-2	TRBJ1-1	TGTGCCAGCAGGAGGACAGGGGTTAACACTGAAGCTTTCTTT	CASRRTGVNTEAFF
TRBD2	NA	TRBV6-1	TRBJ2-3	TGTGCCAGCAGTGAAGGGATAGCGGGGACGCAGTATTTT	CASSEGIAGTQYF
TRBD2	NA	TRBV20-1	TRBJ2-5	TGCAGTGCTAGCCTCGCTAGCGGGAAAGAAGAGACCCAGTACTTC	CSASLASGKEETQYF
NA	NA	TRBV5-1	TRBJ1-4	TGCGCCAGCAGCTTGGGAGGGCGTGGGGAAAATGAAAAACTGTTTTTT	CASSLGGRGENEKLFF
NA	NA	TRBV7-9	TRBJ1-5	TGTGCCAGCAGCTCAAACAGGGAAGGCAGCAATCAGCCCCAGCATTTT	CASSSNREGSNQPQHF
NA	many	TRBV28	TRBJ1-2	TGTGCCAGCAGTTTCGCAGAGGGCAATGGCTACACCTTC	CASSFAEGNGYTF
TRBD1	NA	TRBV10-1	TRBJ1-6	TGCGCCAGCAGTGAGCGGACAGGGGGTGGTTCACCCCTCCACTTT	CASSERTGGGSPLHF
NA	few	TRBV27	TRBJ2-7	TGTGCCAGCGCAACGGGACCCTTTGGAACCTACGAGCAGTACTTC	CASATGPFGTYEQYF
NA	few	TRBV18	TRBJ1-5	TGTGCCAGCTCACGCTGGGATCAGCCCCAGCATTTT	CASSRWDQPQHF
NA	few	TRBV19	TRBJ2-7	TGTGCCAGCTCGGGACTTCACACCTACGAGCAGTACTTC	CASSGLHTYEQYF
NA	once	TRBV15	TRBJ1-6	TGTGCCACCAGCAGAGATCAAGGGGTTTCACCCCTCCACTTT	CATSRDQGVSPLHF
NA	NA	TRBV3-1	TRBJ1-2	TGTGCCAGCAGCCAAGGGGTCACCAACTATGGCTACACCTTC	CASSQGVTNYGYTF
TRBD1	NA	TRBV27	TRBJ1-1	TGTGCCAGCAGTTTCCTCCGGGACAGGGGGCAAGCTTTCTTT	CASSFLRDRGQAFF
TRBD1	NA	TRBV10-3	TRBJ1-1	TGTGCCACCCAACTGGGGACAGGGGCTGGTAGTACTGAAGCTTTCTTT	CATQLGTGAGSTEAFF
TRBD1	NA	TRBV12-3/TRBV12-4	TRBJ2-7	TGTGCCAGGAAGTTGCCGGGACAGGGGAAACTATCCTACGAGCAGTACTTC	CARKLPGQGKLSYEQYF
NA	few	TRBV28	TRBJ1-2	TGTGCCAGCAGTTTTCGTCGTTCACGTGAAGGGCAGGACTATGGCTACACCTTC	CASSFRRSREGQDYGYTF
NA	NA	TRBV6-5	TRBJ1-2	TGTGCCAGCAGTTACAATGGAAAGATCTATGGCTACACCTTC	CASSYNGKIYGYTF
TRBD2	NA	TRBV5-5	TRBJ2-7	TGTGCCAGCAGCTTGGGATCGGGAGGGCCGGGAGAGCAGTACTTC	CASSLGSGGPGEQYF
NA	few	TRBV10-2	TRBJ1-5	TGCGCCAGCGCTTCCGAAGACTTCACCAGATATAGCAATCAGCCCCAGCATTTT	CASASEDFTRYSNQPQHF
NA	NA	TRBV7-3	TRBJ2-1	TGTGCCAGCAGCCTCGTGTGGACCAACAATGAGCAGTTCTTC	CASSLVWTNNEQFF
TRBD1	NA	TRBV19	TRBJ1-5	TGTGCCAGTAGTATTTGGACAGGGCAAGTCAATCAGCCCCAGCATTTT	CASSIWTGQVNQPQHF
TRBD1	NA	TRBV18	TRBJ1-1	TGTGCCAGCTCGCACGGGGACAGGATGAACACTGAAGCTTTCTTT	CASSHGDRMNTEAFF
NA	few	TRBV18	TRBJ1-1	TGTGCCAGCTCTCGTGAGGGACACTCGAACACTGAAGCTTTCTTT	CASSREGHSNTEAFF
TRBD1	few	TRBV29-1	TRBJ1-2	TGCAGCGTTGACGGACAGGGGATCGGGTATGGCTACACCTTC	CSVDGQGIGYGYTF
TRBD1	few	TRBV6-1	TRBJ1-1	TGTGCCAGCAGTGCCACAGGGGTGGGGAACACTGAAGCTTTCTTT	CASSATGVGNTEAFF
NA	NA	TRBV7-6	TRBJ2-7	TGTGCCAGCAGCGCCCTCGTAGTCCACGAGCAGTACTTC	CASSALVVHEQYF
TRBD1	few	TRBV5-1	TRBJ1-2	TGCGCCAGCAGCTTGGTATTAGGGACAGGCGTGGGTTATGGCTACACCTTC	CASSLVLGTGVGYGYTF
TRBD1	NA	TRBV28	TRBJ1-5	TGTGCCAGCAGGAGGGACAGCTATAGCAATCAGCCCCAGCATTTT	CASRRDSYSNQPQHF
TRBD1	NA	TRBV12-3/TRBV12-4	TRBJ1-5	TGTGCCAGCAGTTTAGCTGGACAGGTGGGCAATCAGCCCCAGCATTTT	CASSLAGQVGNQPQHF
TRBD1	NA	TRBV12-3/TRBV12-4	TRBJ2-5	TGTGCCAGCAGTCCGGGACAGGGGCCCCTAGGGCAAGAGACCCAGTACTTC	CASSPGQGPLGQETQYF
NA	many	TRBV15	TRBJ1-2	TGTGCCACCAGCAGGGGGGACGGTTTCTATGGCTACACCTTC	CATSRGDGFYGYTF
TRBD2	few	TRBV28	TRBJ2-1	TGTGCCAGCAGTTTCCCTAGCGGGACTGGGGTGGGTGAGCAGTTCTTC	CASSFPSGTGVGEQFF
NA	many	TRBV2	TRBJ2-5	TGTGCCAGCAGTGAAGAAGAGTTAGGGGCGCAAGAGACCCAGTACTTC	CASSEEELGAQETQYF
NA	few	TRBV6-1	TRBJ1-6	TGTGCCAGCAGCTTCTCCGGCAATAGTTCACCCCTCCACTTT	CASSFSGNSSPLHF
NA	NA	TRBV7-6	TRBJ1-1	TGTGCCATCAGCTTAGCGTCCGGCGACAGGTGGAGCACTGAAGCTTTCTTT	CAISLASGDRWSTEAFF
NA	NA	TRBV3-1	TRBJ1-1	TGTGCCAGCAGCCAAGATTCAAGGTGGGTACAGAACACTGAAGCTTTCTTT	CASSQDSRWVQNTEAFF
NA	few	TRBV30	TRBJ1-4	TGTGCCTGGCCCCCGGGACAAAGGGAAAAACTGTTTTTT	CAWPPGQREKLFF
NA	NA	TRBV29-1	TRBJ1-5	TGCAGCGTTGGGTGGGGGGTCTCTCAGCCCCAGCATTTT	CSVGWGVSQPQHF
NA	NA	TRBV4-1	TRBJ2-5	TGCGCCAGCAGCCAAGACGGGGCAGGGCAAGAGACCCAGTACTTC	CASSQDGAGQETQYF
TRBD1	few	TRBV28	TRBJ1-3	TGTGCCAGCAGTTTTGGAGGGGGCGGAAACACCATATATTTT	CASSFGGGGNTIYF
NA	NA	TRBV27	TRBJ1-2	TGTGCCAGCAGTCCCCGGACGCAACCTGGCTATGGCTACACCTTC	CASSPRTQPGYGYTF
NA	NA	TRBV29-1	TRBJ1-5	TGCAGCGTTGCGCAGGGAAATATCAATCAGCCCCAGCATTTT	CSVAQGNINQPQHF
TRBD1	NA	TRBV28	TRBJ1-5	TGTGCCAGCAGCCCGAAGGGGGCGGGCTATAGCAATCGGCCCCAGCATTTT	CASSPKGAGYSNRPQHF
TRBD1	NA	TRBV2	TRBJ2-2	TGTGCCAGCGGGGACAGGGGTTTGACCGGGGAGCTGTTTTTT	CASGDRGLTGELFF
NA	NA	TRBV7-9	TRBJ2-7	TGTGCCAGCAGCTTAGCGGGACATGCAGTAATCTACGAGCAGTACTTC	CASSLAGHAVIYEQYF
TRBD1	NA	TRBV20-1	TRBJ1-5	TGCAGTGCTGGGGACAGGGATGGTCAGCCCCAGCATTTT	CSAGDRDGQPQHF
TRBD2	NA	TRBV6-4	TRBJ2-1	TGTGCCAGCAGTCCTGGTGCGGGAGGGCCAGATGAGCAGTTCTTC	CASSPGAGGPDEQFF
TRBD1	NA	TRBV5-1	TRBJ2-5	TGCGCCAGCAGCCCCCATCGAAGGGACAGGATGGAGACCCAGTACTTC	CASSPHRRDRMETQYF
NA	NA	TRBV5-5	TRBJ2-6	TGTGCCAGCAGCTGGGAATCCGGCGGGGCTGGGGCCAACGTCCTGACTTTC	CASSWESGGAGANVLTF
NA	NA	TRBV4-1	TRBJ1-5	TGCGCCAGCGGTGACCCTGGCAATCAGCCCCAGCATTTT	CASGDPGNQPQHF